This T cell receptor (beta chain) is from a study of T-cell memory formation after mild COVID-19 (dated by TCRdb to the early 2020s). Background on the whole study: TCR sequence clusters from the two donors were found to be largely donor specific. Longitudinal TCRalpha and TCRbeta repertoire sequencing tracked T-cell clones expanding and contracting after mild COVID-19 in two donors. The cohort was made up of two young adult volunteers, one female and one male, who were previously healthy.

The full study reports these points: Some responding clones were detected in pre-infection memory, suggesting pre-existing cross-reactive memory T cells joined the SARS-CoV-2 response. Clones that contracted from day 15 to 85 showed balanced CD4/CD8 phenotypes, whereas a second wave of clones that expanded from day 15 to 37 leaned towards CD4+. The study included only a couple of mild cases, and larger cohorts that include severe cases with pre-infection samples were judged to be necessary. The second-wave clones that peaked on day 37 were not confirmed to be SARS-CoV-2 specific. Contracting CD4+ clones turned up mainly in the CM and EM memory subsets, whereas EMRA was where CD8+ clones were enriched.

Ficoll-Paque density gradient centrifugation was used to isolate PBMCs. Reads for this sample came from an Illumina NovaSeq 6000. TCRalpha and TCRbeta cDNA libraries were constructed by 5'RACE with constant-segment primers, with sample barcodes and unique molecular identifiers being introduced. Trizol reagent was used to extract RNA from every sample. The libraries were amplified in two PCR steps, and the second step added a second sample barcode and Illumina TruSeq adapters. Sequencing of the libraries was done on an Illumina NovaSeq, producing 2 x 150 bp paired-end reads. As for the original processing: The reads were demultiplexed and collapsed into UMI-guided consensus sequences using migec v1.2.7. With mixcr v2.1.11, UMI consensuses were aligned to TRA and TRB V and J templates and assembled into clonotypes. Clonotypes were classified as expanded or contracted when called significant by both edgeR and NoisET, with noise models trained on biological replicates. edgeR calls used a false discovery rate-adjusted p below 0.01 and a log2 fold-change threshold of 1. As an exploratory analysis of dynamics, PCA with hierarchical clustering was applied to max-normalized trajectories of the 1000 most abundant clonotypes. The CD4 or CD8 phenotype of responding clones was assigned using the separately sequenced CD4+ and CD8+ repertoires. The public reads were reanalyzed by TCRdb: fastp trimming at Q25, MiXCR alignment, in-frame beta chains only. Under each unique CDR3 protein, matching rows form one entry showing the most common genes and DNA. None of the V and J calls come from the authors' own analysis; TCRdb made them. In all, the sample holds roughly 320,000 distinct CDR3 sequences, and around 27% of those were seen once. The ten largest clones represent approximately 12% of the sample.

Concerning this clonotype: Its specific antigen is unknown. There are no base qualities to consult, and no much larger clone falls within one base.

The origin of this receptor is an adult woman who had mild COVID-19 (a few samples of this study predate the infection). The sample titles of this study are shuffled in the database, so cell type and time point are left out; the donor was told from shared clones. The sequenced sample was PBMCs or a T cell subset sorted from them (not recorded which).

The CDR3 reads CSVEEQLGANVLTF. The DNA sequence is as follows: TGCAGCGTTGAAGAGCAGCTGGGGGCCAACGTCCTGACTTTC. The chain uses TRBV29-1 and TRBJ2-6; the D gene cannot be resolved reliably. V and J are truncated by 0 bases and 4 bases respectively, leaving an intervening sequence of 7 bases. CDR1 SQVTM and CDR2 ANQGSEA were looked up in the germline V gene. From its cysteine to its phenylalanine, the CDR3 spans 14 amino acids. The read is trimmed to its CDR3 DNA, 42 bases read in frame from base 1.